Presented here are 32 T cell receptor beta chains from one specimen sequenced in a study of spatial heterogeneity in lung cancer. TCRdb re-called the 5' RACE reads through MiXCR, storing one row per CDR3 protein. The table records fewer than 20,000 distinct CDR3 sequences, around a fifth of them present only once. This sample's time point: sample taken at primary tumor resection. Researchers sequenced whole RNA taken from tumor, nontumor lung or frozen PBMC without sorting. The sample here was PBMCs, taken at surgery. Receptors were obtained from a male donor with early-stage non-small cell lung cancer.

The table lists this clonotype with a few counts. CDR3: CSAREGSNQPQHF. The CDR3, as DNA: TGCAGTGCTAGAGAGGGAAGCAATCAGCCCCAGCATTTT. The V and J genes are TRBV20-1 and TRBJ1-5; D gene ambiguous. V was clipped by 0 bases and J by 1 base, with 4 bases between them. Germline loops: CDR1 DFQATT, CDR2 SNEGSKA (reference sequence). This CDR3 region has 13 residues.

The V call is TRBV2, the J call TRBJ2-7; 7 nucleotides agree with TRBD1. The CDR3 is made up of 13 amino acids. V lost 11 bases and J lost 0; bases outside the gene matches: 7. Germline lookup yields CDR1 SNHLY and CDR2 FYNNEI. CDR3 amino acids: CAGTGTDSYEQYF. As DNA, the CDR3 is TGTGCCGGAACCGGGACAGACTCCTACGAGCAGTACTTC. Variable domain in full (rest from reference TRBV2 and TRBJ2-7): EPEVTQTPSHQVTQMGQEVILRCVPISNHLYFYWYRQILGQKVEFLVSFYNNEISEKSEIFDDQFSVERPDGSNFTLKIRSTKLEDSAMYFCAGTGTDSYEQYFGPGTRLTVT.

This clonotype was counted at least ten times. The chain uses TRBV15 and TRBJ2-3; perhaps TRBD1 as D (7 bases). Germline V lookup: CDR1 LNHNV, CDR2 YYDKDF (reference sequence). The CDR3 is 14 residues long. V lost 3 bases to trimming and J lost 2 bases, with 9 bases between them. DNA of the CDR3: TGTGCCACCAGCAGGGAGGGGGCCACAGATACGCAGTATTTT. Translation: CATSREGATDTQYF.

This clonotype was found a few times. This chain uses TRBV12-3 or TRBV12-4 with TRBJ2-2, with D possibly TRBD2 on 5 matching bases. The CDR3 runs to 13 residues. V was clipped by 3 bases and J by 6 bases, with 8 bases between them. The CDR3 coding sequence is TGTGCCAGCAGTTTTGGGAGAGCCGGGGAGCTGTTTTTT. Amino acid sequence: CASSFGRAGELFF.

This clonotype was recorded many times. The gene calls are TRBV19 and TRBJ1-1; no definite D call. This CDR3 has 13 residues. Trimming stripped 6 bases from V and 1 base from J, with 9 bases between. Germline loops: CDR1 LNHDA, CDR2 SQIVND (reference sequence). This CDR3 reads CASSNTWNTEAFF. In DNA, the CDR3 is TGTGCCAGTAGCAATACATGGAACACTGAAGCTTTCTTT.

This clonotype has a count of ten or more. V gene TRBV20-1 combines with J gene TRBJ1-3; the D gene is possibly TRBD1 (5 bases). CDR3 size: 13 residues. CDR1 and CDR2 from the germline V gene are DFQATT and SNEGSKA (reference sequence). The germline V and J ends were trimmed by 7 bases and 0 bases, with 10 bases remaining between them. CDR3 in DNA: TGCAGTGTCATCGGGACCTCTGGAAACACCATATATTTT. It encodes CSVIGTSGNTIYF.

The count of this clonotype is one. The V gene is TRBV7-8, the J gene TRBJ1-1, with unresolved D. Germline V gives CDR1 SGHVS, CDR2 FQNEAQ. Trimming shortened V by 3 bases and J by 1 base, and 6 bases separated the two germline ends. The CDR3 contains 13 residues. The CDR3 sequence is CASSFAGNTEAFF. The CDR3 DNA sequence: TGTGCCAGCAGCTTCGCAGGGAACACTGAAGCTTTCTTT.

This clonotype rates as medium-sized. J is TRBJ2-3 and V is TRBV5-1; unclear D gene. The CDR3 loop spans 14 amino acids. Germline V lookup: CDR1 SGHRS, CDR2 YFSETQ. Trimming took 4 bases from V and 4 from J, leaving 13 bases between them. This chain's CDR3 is CASSLDNTADTQYF. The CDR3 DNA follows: TGCGCCAGCAGCCTAGATAACACAGCAGATACGCAGTATTTT.

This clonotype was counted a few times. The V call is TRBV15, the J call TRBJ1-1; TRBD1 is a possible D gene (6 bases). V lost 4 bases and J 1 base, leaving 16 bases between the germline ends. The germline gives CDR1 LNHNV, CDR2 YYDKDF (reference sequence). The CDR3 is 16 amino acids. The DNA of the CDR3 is TGTGCCACCAGCATCACGTCCGGGACACCGAACACTGAAGCTTTCTTT. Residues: CATSITSGTPNTEAFF.

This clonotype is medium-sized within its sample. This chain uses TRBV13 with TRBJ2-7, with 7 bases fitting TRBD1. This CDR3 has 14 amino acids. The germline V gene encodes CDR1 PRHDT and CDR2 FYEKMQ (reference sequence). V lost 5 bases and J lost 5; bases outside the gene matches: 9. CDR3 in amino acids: CASSGFDRANEQYF. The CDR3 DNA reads TGTGCCAGCAGCGGTTTCGACAGGGCGAACGAGCAGTACTTC.

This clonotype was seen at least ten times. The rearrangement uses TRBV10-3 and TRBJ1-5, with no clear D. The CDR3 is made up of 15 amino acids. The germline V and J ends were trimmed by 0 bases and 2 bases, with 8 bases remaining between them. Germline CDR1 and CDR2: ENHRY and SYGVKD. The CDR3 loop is CAISESGSGNQPQHF. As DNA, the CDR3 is TGTGCCATCAGTGAGTCAGGGTCGGGCAATCAGCCCCAGCATTTT.

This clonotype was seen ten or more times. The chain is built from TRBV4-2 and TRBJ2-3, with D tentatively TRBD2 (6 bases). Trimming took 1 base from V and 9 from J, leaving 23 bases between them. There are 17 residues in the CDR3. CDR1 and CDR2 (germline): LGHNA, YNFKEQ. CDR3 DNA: TGTGCCAGCAGCCAAGGGGCTAGCGCCACCCTAGGAGACACGCAGTATTTT. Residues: CASSQGASATLGDTQYF.

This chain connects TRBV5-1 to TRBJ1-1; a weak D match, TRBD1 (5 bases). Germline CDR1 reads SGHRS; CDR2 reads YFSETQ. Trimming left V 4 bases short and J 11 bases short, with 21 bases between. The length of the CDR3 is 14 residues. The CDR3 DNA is TGCGCCAGCAGCCCCGTAGGGGCCGGGGATGGTGCTTTCTTT. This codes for CASSPVGAGDGAFF.

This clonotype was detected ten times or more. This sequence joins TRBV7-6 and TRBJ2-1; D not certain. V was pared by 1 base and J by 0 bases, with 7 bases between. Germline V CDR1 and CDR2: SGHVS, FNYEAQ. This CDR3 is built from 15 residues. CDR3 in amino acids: CASSLDRSSYNEQFF. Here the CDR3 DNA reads TGTGCCAGCAGCTTAGATCGGAGCTCCTACAATGAGCAGTTCTTC.

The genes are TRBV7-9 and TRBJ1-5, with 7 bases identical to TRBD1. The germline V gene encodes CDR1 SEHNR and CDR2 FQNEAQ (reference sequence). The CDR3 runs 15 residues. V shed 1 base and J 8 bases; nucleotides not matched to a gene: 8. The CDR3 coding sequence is TGTGCCAGCAGCTTAGATTCGACAGGGCAAGAGCCCCAGCATTTT. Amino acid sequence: CASSLDSTGQEPQHF.

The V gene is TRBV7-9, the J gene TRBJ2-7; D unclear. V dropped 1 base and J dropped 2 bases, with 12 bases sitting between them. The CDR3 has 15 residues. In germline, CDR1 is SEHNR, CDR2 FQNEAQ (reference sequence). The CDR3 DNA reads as TGTGCCAGCAGCTTAGGGCCCACGCCGGCCTACGAGCAGTACTTC. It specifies CASSLGPTPAYEQYF.

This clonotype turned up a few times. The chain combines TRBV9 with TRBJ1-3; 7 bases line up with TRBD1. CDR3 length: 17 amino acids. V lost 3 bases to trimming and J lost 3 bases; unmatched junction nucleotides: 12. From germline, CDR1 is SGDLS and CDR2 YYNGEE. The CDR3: CASSATQTRDSGNTIYF. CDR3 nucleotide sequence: TGTGCCAGCAGCGCTACCCAAACACGGGACAGTGGAAACACCATATATTTT.

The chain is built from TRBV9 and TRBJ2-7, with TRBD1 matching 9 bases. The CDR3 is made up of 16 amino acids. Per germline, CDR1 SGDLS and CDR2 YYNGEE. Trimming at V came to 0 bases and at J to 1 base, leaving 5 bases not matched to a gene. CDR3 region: CASSVAGTGNSYEQYF. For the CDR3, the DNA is TGTGCCAGCAGCGTAGCTGGGACAGGGAATTCCTACGAGCAGTACTTC.

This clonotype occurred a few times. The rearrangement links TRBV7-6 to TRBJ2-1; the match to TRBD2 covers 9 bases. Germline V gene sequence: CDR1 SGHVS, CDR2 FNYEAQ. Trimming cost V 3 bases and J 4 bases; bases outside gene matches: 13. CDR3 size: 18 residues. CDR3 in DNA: TGTGCCAGCAGCTTTGGGTTGGCTCTAGCGGGGATGTACAATGAGCAGTTCTTC. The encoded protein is CASSFGLALAGMYNEQFF. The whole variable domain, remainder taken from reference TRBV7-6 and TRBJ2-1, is GAGVSQSPRYKVTKRGQDVALRCDPISGHVSLYWYRQALGQGPEFLTYFNYEAQQDKSGLPNDRFSAERPEGSISTLTIQRTEQRDSAMYRCASSFGLALAGMYNEQFFGPGTRLTVL.

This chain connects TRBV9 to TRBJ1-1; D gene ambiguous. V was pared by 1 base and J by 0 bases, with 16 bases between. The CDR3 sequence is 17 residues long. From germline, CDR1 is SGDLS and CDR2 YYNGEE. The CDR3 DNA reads TGTGCCAGCAGCGTAAACCCCGACGCGGCCATGAACACTGAAGCTTTCTTT. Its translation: CASSVNPDAAMNTEAFF.

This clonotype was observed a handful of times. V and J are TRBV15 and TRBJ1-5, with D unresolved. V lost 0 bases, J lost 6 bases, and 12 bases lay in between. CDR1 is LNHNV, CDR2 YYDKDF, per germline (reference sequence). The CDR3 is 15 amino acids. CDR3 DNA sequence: TGTGCCACCAGCAGAGAGTCGGTAGGGTTTCAGCCCCAGCATTTT. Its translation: CATSRESVGFQPQHF.

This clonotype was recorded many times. The CDR3 is CASSRDGTNTGELFF. The DNA for the CDR3 is TGTGCCAGCAGCCGCGACGGGACGAACACCGGGGAGCTGTTTTTT. The chain employs TRBV6-5 and TRBJ2-2; possible D gene TRBD2, 5 bases. V lost 6 bases, J lost 0 bases, and 11 bases lay in between. CDR3 length: 15 amino acids. Per the germline V gene, CDR1 is MNHEY and CDR2 is SVGAGI.

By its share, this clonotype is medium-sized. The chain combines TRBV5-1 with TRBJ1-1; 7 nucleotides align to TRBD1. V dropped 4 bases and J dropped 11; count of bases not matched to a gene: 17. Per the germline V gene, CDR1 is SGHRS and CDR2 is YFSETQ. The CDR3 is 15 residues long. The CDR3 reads CASSLGQVGLRSAFF. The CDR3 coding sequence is TGCGCCAGCAGCCTAGGACAGGTCGGGCTACGTAGTGCTTTCTTT.

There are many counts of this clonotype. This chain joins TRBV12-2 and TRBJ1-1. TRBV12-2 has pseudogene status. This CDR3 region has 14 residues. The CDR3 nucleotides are TGTGCAAGTCGCATTAGCAGGGAATGGACTGAAGCTTTCTTT. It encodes CASRISREWTEAFF.

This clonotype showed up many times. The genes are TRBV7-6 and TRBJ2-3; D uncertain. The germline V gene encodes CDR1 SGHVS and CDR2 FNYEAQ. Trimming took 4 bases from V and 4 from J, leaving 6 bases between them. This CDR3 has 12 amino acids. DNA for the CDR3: TGTGCCAGCAGCTCCCCTCCAGATACGCAGTATTTT. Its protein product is CASSSPPDTQYF.

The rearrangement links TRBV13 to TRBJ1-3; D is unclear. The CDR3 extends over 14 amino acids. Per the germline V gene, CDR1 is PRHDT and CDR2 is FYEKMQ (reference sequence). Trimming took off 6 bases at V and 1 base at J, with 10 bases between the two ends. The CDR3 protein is CASSTPGSGNTIYF. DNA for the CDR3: TGTGCCAGCAGTACACCGGGATCTGGAAACACCATATATTTT.

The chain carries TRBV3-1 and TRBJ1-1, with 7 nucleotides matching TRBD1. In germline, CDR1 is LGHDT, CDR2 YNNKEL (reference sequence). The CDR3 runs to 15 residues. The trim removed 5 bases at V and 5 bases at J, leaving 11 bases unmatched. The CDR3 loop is CASSARSDRETEAFF. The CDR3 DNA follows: TGTGCCAGCAGCGCCCGAAGTGACAGGGAAACTGAAGCTTTCTTT.

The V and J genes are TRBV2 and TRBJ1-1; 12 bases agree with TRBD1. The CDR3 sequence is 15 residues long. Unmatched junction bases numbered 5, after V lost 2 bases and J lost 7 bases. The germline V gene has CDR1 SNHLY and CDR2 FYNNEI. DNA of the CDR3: TGTGCCAGCAGTGAACTGGGACAGGGGGCTGGTGAAGCTTTCTTT. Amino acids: CASSELGQGAGEAFF.

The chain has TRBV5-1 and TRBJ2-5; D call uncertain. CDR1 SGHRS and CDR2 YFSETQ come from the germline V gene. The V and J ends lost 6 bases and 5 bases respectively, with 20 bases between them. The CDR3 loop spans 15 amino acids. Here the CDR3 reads CASTTTDPRAETQYF. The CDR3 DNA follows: TGCGCCAGCACTACTACCGACCCTCGGGCGGAGACCCAGTACTTC.

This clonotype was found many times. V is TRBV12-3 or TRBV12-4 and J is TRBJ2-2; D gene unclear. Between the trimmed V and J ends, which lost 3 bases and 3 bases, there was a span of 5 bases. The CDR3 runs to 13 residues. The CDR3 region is CASSFWDTGELFF. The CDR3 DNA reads TGTGCCAGCAGTTTTTGGGACACCGGGGAGCTGTTTTTT.

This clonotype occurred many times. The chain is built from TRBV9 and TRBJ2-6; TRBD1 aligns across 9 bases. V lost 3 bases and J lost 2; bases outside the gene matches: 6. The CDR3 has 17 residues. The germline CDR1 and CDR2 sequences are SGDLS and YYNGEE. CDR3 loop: CASSADRGKAGANVLTF. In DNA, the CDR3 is TGTGCCAGCAGCGCCGACAGGGGGAAGGCTGGGGCCAACGTCCTGACTTTC.

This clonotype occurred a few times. In nucleotides, the CDR3 is TGTGCCTGGATCGGGGTAGGGGTCGAGCAGTACTTC. Translated: CAWIGVGVEQYF. The chain has TRBV30 and TRBJ2-7; D could derive from TRBD1 or TRBD2 (5 bases each). The CDR3 covers 12 residues. Germline V gives CDR1 GTSNPN, CDR2 SVGIG (reference sequence). Trimming took 4 bases from V and 6 from J, leaving 13 bases between them.